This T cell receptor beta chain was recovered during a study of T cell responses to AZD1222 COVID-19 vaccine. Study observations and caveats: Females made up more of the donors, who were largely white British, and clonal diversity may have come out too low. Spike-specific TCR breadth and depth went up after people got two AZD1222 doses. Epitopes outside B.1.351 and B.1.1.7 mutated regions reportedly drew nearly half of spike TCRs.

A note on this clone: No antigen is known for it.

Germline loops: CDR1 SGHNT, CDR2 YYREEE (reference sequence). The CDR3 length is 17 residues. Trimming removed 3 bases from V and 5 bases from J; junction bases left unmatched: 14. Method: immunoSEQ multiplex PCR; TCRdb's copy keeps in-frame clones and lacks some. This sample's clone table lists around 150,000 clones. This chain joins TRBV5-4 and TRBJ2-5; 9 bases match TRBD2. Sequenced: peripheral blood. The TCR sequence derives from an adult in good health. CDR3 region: CASSSPLAGGLRETQYF. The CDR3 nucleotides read TGTGCCAGCAGCTCCCCCCTTGCGGGGGGGCTTCGGGAGACCCAGTACTTC.